The 6 T cell receptor beta chains given below trace back to one sample, sequenced in a study of blood T cells in healthy people across ages. Primed by a sample-barcoded 5' primer and a J-beta primer mix, a second PCR proceeded for roughly 6 to 12 cycles. From the 5' RACE reads, TCRdb called clonotypes with MiXCR, one entry per CDR3 protein. The table has approximately 1.5 million distinct CDR3 sequences, 42% seen once. The specimen was blood. The receptor source for this set is a young woman in good health.

This clonotype was detected only a few times. The chain uses TRBV20-1 and TRBJ2-1; 12 bases map to TRBD2. V trimming: 5 bases; J trimming: 6 bases; junction bases outside the gene matches: 5. The germline CDR1 and CDR2 sequences are DFQATT and SNEGSKA (reference sequence). This CDR3 has 14 amino acids. DNA of the CDR3: TGCAGTGCTGCGACTAGCGGGAGATTCAATGAGCAGTTCTTC. Amino acid sequence: CSAATSGRFNEQFF.

The V call is TRBV6-1, the J call TRBJ2-1, with D unclear. The germline CDR1 and CDR2 sequences are MNHNS and SASEGT. Between the trimmed V and J ends, which lost 3 bases and 15 bases, there was a span of 24 bases. The CDR3 loop spans 15 amino acids. The CDR3: CASSEVDGPATVGFF. DNA of the CDR3: TGTGCCAGCAGTGAGGTCGACGGTCCAGCTACCGTCGGGTTCTTC.

The CDR3 DNA reads TGTGCCAGCAGCTTAGTTGGGAGGGGCAATGAGCAGTACTTC. Encoded protein: CASSLVGRGNEQYF. The chain carries TRBV11-2 and TRBJ2-5; 7 nucleotides align to TRBD2. Per germline, CDR1 SGHAT and CDR2 FQNNGV. V shed 1 base and J 11 bases; nucleotides not matched to a gene: 10. This CDR3 region has 14 residues. Drawing the rest from reference TRBV11-2 and TRBJ2-5, the complete variable domain is EAGVAQSPRYKIIEKRQSVAFWCNPISGHATLYWYQQILGQGPKLLIQFQNNGVVDDSQLPKDRFSAERLKGVDSTLKIQPAKLEDSAVYLCASSLVGRGNEQYFGPGTRLLVL.

This chain uses TRBV29-1 with TRBJ1-1; D is possibly TRBD1 (5 bases). The CDR3 has 12 amino acids. From germline, CDR1 is SQVTM and CDR2 ANQGSEA. CDR3 residues: CSFSRADTEAFF. The CDR3, as DNA: TGCAGTTTTAGCAGGGCCGACACTGAAGCTTTCTTT.

The CDR3 sequence is CSARYTINYEQYF. In DNA form, the CDR3 reads TGCAGTGCTAGATACACGATCAACTACGAGCAGTACTTC. This chain joins TRBV20-1 and TRBJ2-7, with D uncertain. The length of the CDR3 is 13 residues. Germline V gene lookup returns CDR1 DFQATT and CDR2 SNEGSKA (reference sequence). V lost 2 bases, J lost 3 bases, and 11 bases lay in between.

In this sample, this clonotype turned up a few times. This chain connects TRBV6-6 to TRBJ1-1, with 10 nucleotides matching TRBD1. Germline-derived CDR1 and CDR2 are MNHNY and SVGAGI (reference sequence). The CDR3 length is 15 residues. Trimming removed 5 bases from V and 11 bases from J; junction bases left unmatched: 14. CDR3 amino acids: CASSPDRGQRGKAFF. The DNA of the CDR3 is TGTGCCAGCAGTCCTGACAGGGGGCAACGGGGGAAGGCTTTCTTT.